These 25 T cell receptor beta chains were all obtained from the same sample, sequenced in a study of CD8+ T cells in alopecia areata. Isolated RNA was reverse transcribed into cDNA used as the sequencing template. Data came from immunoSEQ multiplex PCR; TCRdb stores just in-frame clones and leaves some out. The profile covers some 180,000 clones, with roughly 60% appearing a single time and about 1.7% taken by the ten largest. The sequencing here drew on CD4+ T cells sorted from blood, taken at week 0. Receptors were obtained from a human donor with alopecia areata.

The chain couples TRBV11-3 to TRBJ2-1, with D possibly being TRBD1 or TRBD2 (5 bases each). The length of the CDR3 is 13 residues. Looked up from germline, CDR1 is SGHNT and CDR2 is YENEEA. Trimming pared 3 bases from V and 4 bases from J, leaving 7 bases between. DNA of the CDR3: TGTGCCAGCAGCTTGGGACCTTACAATGAGCAGTTCTTC. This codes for CASSLGPYNEQFF.

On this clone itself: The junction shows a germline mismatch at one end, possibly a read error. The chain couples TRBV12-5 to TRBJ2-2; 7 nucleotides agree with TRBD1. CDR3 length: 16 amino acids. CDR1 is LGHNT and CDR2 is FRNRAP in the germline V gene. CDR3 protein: CANGDRVSLRTGELFF. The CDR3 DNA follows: TGTGCTAATGGTGACAGGGTTAGCTTACGGACCGGGGAGCTGTTTTTT.

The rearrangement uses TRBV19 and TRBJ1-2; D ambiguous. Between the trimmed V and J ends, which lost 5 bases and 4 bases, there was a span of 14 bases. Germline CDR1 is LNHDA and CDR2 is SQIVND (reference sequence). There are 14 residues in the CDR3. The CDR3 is CASSEPGQGYGYTF. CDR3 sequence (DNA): TGTGCCAGTAGTGAGCCGGGCCAAGGCTATGGCTACACCTTC.

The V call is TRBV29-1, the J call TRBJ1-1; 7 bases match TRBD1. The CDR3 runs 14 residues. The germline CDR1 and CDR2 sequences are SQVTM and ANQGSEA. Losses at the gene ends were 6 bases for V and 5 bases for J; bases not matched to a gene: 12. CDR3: CSVKVEGARTEAFF. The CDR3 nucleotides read TGCAGCGTCAAGGTGGAGGGGGCTAGAACTGAAGCTTTCTTT.

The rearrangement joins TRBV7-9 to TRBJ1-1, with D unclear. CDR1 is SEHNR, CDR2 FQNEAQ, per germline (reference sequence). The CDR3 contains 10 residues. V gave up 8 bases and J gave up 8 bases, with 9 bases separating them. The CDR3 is CASGYREAFF. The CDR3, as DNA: TGTGCCAGCGGATATCGGGAAGCTTTCTTT.

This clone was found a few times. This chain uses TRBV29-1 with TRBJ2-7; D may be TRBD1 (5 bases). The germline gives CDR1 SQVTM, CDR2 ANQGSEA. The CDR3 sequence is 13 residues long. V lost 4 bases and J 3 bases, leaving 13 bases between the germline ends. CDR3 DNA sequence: TGCAGCGTTGCCCCGCGACAGATCTACGAGCAGTACTTC. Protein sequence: CSVAPRQIYEQYF.

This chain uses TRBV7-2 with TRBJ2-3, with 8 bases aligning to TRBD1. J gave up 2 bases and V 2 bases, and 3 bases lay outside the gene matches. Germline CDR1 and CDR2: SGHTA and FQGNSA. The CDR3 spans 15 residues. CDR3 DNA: TGTGCCAGCAGCTTAATGGACAGGGACACAGATACGCAGTATTTT. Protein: CASSLMDRDTDTQYF.

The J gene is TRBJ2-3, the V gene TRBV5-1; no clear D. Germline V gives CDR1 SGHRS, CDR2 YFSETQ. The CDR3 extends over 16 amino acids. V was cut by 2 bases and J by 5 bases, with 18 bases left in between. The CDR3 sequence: CASSFGFSSKGDTQYF. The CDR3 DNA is TGCGCCAGCAGCTTTGGGTTCTCGTCGAAGGGAGATACGCAGTATTTT.

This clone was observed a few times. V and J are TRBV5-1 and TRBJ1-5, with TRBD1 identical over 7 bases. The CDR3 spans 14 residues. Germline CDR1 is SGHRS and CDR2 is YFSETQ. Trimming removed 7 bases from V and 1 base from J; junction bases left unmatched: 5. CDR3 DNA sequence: TGCGCCAGCCAGCCAGGGGGGAGCAATCAGCCCCAGCATTTT. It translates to CASQPGGSNQPQHF.

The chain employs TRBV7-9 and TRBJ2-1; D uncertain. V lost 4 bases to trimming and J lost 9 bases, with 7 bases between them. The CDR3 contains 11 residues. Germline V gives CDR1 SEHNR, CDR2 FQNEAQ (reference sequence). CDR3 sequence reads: CASSSRSEQFF. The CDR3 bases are TGTGCCAGCAGCTCCCGCAGTGAGCAGTTCTTC.

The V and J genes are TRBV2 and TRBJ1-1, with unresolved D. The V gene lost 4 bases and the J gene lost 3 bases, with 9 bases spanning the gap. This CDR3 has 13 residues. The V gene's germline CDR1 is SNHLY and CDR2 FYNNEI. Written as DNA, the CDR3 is TGTGCCAGCAGTGCTGAACCAGACACTGAAGCTTTCTTT. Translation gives CASSAEPDTEAFF.

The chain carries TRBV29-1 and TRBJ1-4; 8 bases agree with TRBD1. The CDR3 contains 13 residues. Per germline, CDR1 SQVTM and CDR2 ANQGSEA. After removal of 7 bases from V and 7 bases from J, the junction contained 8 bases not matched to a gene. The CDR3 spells CSAGAGGSEKLFF. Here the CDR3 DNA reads TGCAGCGCAGGTGCAGGGGGCTCTGAAAAACTGTTTTTT. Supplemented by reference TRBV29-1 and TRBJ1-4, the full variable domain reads SAVISQKPSRDICQRGTSLTIQCQVDSQVTMMFWYRQQPGQSLTLIATANQGSEATYESGFVIDKFPISRPNLTFSTLTVSNMSPEDSSIYLCSAGAGGSEKLFFGSGTQLSVL.

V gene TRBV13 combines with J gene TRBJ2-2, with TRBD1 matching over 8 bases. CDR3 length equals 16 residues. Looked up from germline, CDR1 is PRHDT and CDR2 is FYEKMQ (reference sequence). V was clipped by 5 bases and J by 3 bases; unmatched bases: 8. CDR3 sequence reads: CASSHIRTGHTGELFF. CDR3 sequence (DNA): TGTGCCAGCAGCCACATTCGGACAGGGCACACCGGGGAGCTGTTTTTT.

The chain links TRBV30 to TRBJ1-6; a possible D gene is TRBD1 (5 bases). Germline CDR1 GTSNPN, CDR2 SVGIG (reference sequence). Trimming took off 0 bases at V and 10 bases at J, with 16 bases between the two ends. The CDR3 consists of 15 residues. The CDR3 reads CAWSVGVSSVSPLHF. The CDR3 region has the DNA TGTGCCTGGAGTGTGGGGGTAAGCTCGGTGTCACCCCTCCACTTT.

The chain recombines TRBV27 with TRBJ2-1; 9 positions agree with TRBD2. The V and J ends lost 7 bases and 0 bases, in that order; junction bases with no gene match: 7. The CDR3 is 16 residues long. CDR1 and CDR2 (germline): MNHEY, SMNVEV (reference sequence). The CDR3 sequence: CASTAGGLSSYNEQFF. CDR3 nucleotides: TGTGCCAGCACAGCGGGGGGCTTGAGCTCCTACAATGAGCAGTTCTTC.

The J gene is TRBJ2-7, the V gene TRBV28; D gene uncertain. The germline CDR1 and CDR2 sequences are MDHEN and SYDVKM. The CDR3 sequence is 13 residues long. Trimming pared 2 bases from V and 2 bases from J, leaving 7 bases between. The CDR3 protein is CASSLRTPYEQYF. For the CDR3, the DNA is TGTGCCAGCAGTTTACGGACGCCCTACGAGCAGTACTTC.

The CDR3 DNA sequence: TGTGCCTGGAGTGATCAGGGCTACTATGGCTACACCTTC. Translated: CAWSDQGYYGYTF. This sequence joins TRBV30 and TRBJ1-2; D might be TRBD1 (5 bases). In germline, CDR1 is GTSNPN, CDR2 SVGIG (reference sequence). The CDR3 sequence is 13 residues long. Trimming cost V 1 base and J 3 bases, with 9 bases left between them. Combining the CDR3 with reference TRBV30 and TRBJ1-2 gives the whole variable domain SQTIHQWPATLVQPVGSPLSLECTVEGTSNPNLYWYRQAAGRGLQLLFYSVGIGQISSEVPQNLSASRPQDRQFILSSKKLLLSDSGFYLCAWSDQGYYGYTFGSGTRLTVV.

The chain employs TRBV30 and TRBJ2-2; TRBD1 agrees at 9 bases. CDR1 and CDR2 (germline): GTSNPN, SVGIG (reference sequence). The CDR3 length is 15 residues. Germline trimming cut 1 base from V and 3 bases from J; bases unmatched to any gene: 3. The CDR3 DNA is TGTGCCTGGAGTGCCGGGACAGGGTACACCGGGGAGCTGTTTTTT. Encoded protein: CAWSAGTGYTGELFF.

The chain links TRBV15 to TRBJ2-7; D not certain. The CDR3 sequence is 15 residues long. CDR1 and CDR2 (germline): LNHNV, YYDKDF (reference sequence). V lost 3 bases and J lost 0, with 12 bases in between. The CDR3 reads CATSRENTISYEQYF. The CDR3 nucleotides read TGTGCCACCAGCAGGGAAAACACTATCTCCTACGAGCAGTACTTC. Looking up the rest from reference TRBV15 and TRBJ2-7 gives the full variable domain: DAMVIQNPRYQVTQFGKPVTLSCSQTLNHNVMYWYQQKSSQAPKLLFHYYDKDFNNEADTPDNFQSRRPNTSFCFLDIRSPGLGDTAMYLCATSRENTISYEQYFGPGTRLTVT.

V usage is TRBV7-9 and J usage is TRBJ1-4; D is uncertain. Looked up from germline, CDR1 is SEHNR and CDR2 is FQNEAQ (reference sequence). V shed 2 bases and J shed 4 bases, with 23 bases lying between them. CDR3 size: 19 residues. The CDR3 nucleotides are TGTGCCAGCAGCTTACCCCAGGAGGTTACCCGACAACTTAATGAAAAACTGTTTTTT. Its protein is CASSLPQEVTRQLNEKLFF.

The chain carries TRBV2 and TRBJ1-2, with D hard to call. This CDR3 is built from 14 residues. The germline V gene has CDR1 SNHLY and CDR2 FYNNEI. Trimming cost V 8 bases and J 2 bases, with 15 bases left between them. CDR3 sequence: CASSPGRTNYGYTF. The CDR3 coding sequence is TGTGCCAGCTCCCCGGGCAGAACAAACTATGGCTACACCTTC.

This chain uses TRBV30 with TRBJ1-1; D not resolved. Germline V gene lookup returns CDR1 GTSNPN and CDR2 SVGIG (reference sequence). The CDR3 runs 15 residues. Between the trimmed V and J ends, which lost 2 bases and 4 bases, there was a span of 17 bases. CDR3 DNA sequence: TGTGCCTGGAGTTTTGGAGCGGCTGGCGCCACTGAAGCTTTCTTT. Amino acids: CAWSFGAAGATEAFF. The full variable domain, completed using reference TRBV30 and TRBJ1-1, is SQTIHQWPATLVQPVGSPLSLECTVEGTSNPNLYWYRQAAGRGLQLLFYSVGIGQISSEVPQNLSASRPQDRQFILSSKKLLLSDSGFYLCAWSFGAAGATEAFFGQGTRLTVV.

CDR3 loop: CASAGTVHNSPLHF. CDR3 DNA sequence: TGTGCCAGCGCAGGGACAGTCCATAATTCACCCCTCCACTTT. The J gene is TRBJ1-6, the V gene TRBV2, with 7 bases matching TRBD1. CDR1 is SNHLY and CDR2 is FYNNEI in the germline V gene. The CDR3 extends over 14 amino acids. Germline trimming cut 8 bases from V and 5 bases from J; bases unmatched to any gene: 6.

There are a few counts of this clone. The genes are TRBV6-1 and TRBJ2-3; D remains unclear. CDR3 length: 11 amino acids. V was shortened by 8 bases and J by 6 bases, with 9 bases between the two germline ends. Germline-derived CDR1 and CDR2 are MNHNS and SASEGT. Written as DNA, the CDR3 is TGTGCCAGCGGCGCAGGTGATACGCAGTATTTT. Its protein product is CASGAGDTQYF.

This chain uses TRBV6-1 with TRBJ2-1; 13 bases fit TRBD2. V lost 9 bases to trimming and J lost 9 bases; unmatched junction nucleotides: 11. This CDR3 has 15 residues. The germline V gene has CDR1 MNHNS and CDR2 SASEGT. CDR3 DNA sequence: TGTGCCAGTACTAGCACTAGCGGGGGGGCTATTGAGCAGTTCTTC. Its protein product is CASTSTSGGAIEQFF.